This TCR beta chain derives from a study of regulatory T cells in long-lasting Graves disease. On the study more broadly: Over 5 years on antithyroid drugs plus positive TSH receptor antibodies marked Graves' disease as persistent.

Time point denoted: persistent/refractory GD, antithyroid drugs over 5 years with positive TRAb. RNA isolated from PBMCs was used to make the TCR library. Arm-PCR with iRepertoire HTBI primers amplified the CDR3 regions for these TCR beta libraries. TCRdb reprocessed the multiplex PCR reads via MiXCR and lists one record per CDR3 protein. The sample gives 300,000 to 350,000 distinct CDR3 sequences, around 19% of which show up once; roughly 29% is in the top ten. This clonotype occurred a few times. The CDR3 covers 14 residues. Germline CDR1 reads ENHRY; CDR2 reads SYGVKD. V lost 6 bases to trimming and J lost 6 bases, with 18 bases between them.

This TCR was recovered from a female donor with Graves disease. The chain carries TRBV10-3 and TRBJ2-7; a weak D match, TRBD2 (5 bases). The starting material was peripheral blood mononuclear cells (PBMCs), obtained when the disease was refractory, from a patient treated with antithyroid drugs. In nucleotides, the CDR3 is TGTGCCATCAGGCCTCGGGGAGATGTGTCCGAGCAGTACTTC. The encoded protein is CAIRPRGDVSEQYF.